This TCR beta chain was found in a study of shared clonotypes between healthy human individuals. Background on the study: Two women and three men aged 18 to 49 served as donors.

This clone was seen just once. With 1 base removed from V and 1 base from J, the gap between germline ends came to 13 bases. Germline V gene data show CDR1 as MNHNY and CDR2 as SVGAGI (reference sequence). This CDR3 spans 16 amino acids. Libraries were prepared by immunoSEQ multiplex PCR; TCRdb keeps only in-frame clonotypes and omits some of them. The table has 2 million to 2.5 million clones, around 93% seen once. Source material: naive CD4+ T cells from PBMCs. Subset: CD45RA+ positively selected. The V gene is TRBV6-6, the J gene TRBJ1-1; perhaps TRBD1 as D (5 bases). This receptor was obtained from a man aged 18 to 30 in good health. Some clones in this sample may be carry-over from other donors' samples. CDR3 in amino acids: CASSYFRDGTNTEAFF. CDR3 nucleotides: TGTGCCAGCAGTTACTTCCGGGACGGGACGAACACTGAAGCTTTCTTT.